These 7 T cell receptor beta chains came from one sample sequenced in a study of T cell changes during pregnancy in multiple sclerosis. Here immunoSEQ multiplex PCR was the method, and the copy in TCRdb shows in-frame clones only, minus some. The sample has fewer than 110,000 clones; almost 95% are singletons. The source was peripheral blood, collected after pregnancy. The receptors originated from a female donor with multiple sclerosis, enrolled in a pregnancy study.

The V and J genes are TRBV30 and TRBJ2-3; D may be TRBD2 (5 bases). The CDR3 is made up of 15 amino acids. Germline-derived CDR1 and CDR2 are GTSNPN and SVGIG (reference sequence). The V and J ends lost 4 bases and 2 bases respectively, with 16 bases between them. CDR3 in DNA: TGTGCCTGGACCATAAGCGGCGCCTTCACAGATACGCAGTATTTT. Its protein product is CAWTISGAFTDTQYF. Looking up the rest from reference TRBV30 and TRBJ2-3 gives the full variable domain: SQTIHQWPATLVQPVGSPLSLECTVEGTSNPNLYWYRQAAGRGLQLLFYSVGIGQISSEVPQNLSASRPQDRQFILSSKKLLLSDSGFYLCAWTISGAFTDTQYFGPGTRLTVL.

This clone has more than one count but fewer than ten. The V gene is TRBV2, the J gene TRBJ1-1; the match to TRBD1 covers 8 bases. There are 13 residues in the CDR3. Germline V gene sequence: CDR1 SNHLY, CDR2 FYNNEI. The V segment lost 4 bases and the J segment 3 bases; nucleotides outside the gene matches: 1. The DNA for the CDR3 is TGTGCCAGCAGTGGGGGACAGGACACTGAAGCTTTCTTT. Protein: CASSGGQDTEAFF.

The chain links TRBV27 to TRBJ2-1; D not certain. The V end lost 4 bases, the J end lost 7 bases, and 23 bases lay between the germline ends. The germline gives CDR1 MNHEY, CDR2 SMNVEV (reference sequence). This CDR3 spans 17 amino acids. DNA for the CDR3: TGTGCCAGCAGTTCCTTAGCAAAGCTTACTCAAAAGAATGAGCAGTTCTTC. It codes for CASSSLAKLTQKNEQFF.

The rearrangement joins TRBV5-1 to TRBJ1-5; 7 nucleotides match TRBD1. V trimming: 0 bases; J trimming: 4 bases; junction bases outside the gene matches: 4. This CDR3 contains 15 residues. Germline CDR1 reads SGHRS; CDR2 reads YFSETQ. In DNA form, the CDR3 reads TGCGCCAGCAGCTTGGGGGACAGCGAAAATCAGCCCCAGCATTTT. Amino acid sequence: CASSLGDSENQPQHF.

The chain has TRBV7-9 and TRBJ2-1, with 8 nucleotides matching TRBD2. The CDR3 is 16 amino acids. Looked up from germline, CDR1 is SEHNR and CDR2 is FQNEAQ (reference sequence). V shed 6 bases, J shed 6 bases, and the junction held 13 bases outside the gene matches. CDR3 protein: CASSFPGGRSVNEQFF. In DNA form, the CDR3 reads TGTGCCAGCAGTTTCCCGGGGGGGCGGAGTGTCAATGAGCAGTTCTTC.

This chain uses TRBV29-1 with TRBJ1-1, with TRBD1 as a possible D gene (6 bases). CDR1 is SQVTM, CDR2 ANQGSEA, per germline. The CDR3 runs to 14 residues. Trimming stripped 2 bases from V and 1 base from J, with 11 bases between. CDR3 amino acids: CSVEQGFPNTEAFF. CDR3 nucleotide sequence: TGCAGCGTTGAACAGGGGTTTCCGAACACTGAAGCTTTCTTT.

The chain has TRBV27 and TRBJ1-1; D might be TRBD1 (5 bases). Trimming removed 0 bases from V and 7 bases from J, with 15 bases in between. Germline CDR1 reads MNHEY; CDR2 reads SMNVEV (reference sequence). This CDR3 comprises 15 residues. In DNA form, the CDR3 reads TGTGCCAGCAGTTTATCGAGACAGTACGATAGTGAAGCTTTCTTT. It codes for CASSLSRQYDSEAFF.